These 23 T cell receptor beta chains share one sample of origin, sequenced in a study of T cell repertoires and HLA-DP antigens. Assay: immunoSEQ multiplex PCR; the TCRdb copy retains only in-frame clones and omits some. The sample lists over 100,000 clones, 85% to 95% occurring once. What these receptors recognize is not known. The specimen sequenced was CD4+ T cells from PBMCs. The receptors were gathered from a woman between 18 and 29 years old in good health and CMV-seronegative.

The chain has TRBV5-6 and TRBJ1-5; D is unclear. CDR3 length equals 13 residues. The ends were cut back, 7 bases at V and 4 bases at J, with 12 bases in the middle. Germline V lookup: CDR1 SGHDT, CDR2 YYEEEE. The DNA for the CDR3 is TGTGCCAGCTCCGAAGCAGTAAATCAGCCCCAGCATTTT. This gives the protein CASSEAVNQPQHF.

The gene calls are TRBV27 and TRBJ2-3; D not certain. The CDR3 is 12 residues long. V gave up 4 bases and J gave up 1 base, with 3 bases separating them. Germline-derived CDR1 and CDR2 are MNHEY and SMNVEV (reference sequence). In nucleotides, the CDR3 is TGTGCCAGCAGTTCACGCACAGATACGCAGTATTTT. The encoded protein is CASSSRTDTQYF.

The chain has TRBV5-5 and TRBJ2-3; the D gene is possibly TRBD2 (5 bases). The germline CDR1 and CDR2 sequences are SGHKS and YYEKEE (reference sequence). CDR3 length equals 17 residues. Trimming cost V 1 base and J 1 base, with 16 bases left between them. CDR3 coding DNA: TGTGCCAGCAGCTTGTGGTCGCGGGTTGAGGGCACAGATACGCAGTATTTT. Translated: CASSLWSRVEGTDTQYF. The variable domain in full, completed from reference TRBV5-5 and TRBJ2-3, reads DAGVTQSPTHLIKTRGQQVTLRCSPISGHKSVSWYQQVLGQGPQFIFQYYEKEERGRGNFPDRFSARQFPNYSSELNVNALLLGDSALYLCASSLWSRVEGTDTQYFGPGTRLTVL.

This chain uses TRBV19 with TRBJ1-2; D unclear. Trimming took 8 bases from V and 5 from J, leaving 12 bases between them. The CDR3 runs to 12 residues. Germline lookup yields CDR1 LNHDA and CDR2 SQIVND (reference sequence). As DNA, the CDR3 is TGTGCCAGTGGAGAGCGGAAATATGGCTACACCTTC. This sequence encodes CASGERKYGYTF.

The CDR3 DNA sequence: TGTGCCAGCACCTGGGGGTGGGGGGGGCCGAACACCGGGGAGCTGTTTTTT. This sequence encodes CASTWGWGGPNTGELFF. V gene TRBV27 combines with J gene TRBJ2-2; TRBD2 might be the D (7 bases). CDR3 length: 17 amino acids. V was shortened by 7 bases and J by 0 bases, with 18 bases between the two germline ends. The germline CDR1 and CDR2 sequences are MNHEY and SMNVEV (reference sequence).

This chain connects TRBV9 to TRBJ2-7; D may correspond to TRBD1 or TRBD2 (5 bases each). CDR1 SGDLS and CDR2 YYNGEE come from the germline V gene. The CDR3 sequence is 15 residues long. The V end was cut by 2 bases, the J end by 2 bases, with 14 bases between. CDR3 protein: CASSVGTEVPYEQYF. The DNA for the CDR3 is TGTGCCAGCAGCGTGGGGACCGAAGTCCCCTACGAGCAGTACTTC.

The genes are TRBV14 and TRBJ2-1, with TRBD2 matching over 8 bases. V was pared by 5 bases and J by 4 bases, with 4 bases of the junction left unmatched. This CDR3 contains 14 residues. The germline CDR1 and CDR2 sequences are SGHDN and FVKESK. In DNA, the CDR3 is TGTGCCAGCAGCTGGACTAGCCGTTACAATGAGCAGTTCTTC. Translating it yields CASSWTSRYNEQFF.

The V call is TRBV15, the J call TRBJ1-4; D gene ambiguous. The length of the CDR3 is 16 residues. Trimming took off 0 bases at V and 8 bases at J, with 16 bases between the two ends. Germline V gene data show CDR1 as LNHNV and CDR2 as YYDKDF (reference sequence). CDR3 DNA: TGTGCCACCAGCAGAGATCTGGTTATCAGTCGGGAAAAACTGTTTTTT. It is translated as CATSRDLVISREKLFF.

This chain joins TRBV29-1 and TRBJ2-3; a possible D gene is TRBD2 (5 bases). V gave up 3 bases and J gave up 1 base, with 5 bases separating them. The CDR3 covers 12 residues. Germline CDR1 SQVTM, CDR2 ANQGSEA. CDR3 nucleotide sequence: TGCAGCGTTGAGAGGGGCACAGATACGCAGTATTTT. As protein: CSVERGTDTQYF.

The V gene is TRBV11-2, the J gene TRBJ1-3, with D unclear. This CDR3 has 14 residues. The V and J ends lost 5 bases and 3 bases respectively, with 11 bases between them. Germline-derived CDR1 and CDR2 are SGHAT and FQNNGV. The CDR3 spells CASSPRGNGNTIYF. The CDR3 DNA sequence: TGTGCCAGCAGCCCCAGAGGGAATGGAAACACCATATATTTT.

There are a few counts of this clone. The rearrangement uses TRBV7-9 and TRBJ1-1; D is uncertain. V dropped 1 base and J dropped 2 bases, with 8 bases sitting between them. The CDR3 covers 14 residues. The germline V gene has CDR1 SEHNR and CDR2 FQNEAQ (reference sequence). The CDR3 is CASSLGLGNTEAFF. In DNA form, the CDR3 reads TGTGCCAGCAGCTTAGGCCTGGGAAACACTGAAGCTTTCTTT.

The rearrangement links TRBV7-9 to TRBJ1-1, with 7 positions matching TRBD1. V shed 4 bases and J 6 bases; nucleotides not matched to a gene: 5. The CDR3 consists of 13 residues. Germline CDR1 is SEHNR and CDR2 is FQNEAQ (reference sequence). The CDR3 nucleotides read TGTGCCAGCAGCTCCCCTGGGACAGCTGAAGCTTTCTTT. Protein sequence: CASSSPGTAEAFF.

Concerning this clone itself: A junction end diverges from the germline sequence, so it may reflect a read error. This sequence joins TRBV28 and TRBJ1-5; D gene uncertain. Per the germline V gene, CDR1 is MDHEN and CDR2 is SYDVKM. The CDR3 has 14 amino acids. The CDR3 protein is CASSLMGSHQPQHF. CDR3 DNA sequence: TGTGCCAGCAGCCTAATGGGTAGCCATCAGCCCCAGCATTTT.

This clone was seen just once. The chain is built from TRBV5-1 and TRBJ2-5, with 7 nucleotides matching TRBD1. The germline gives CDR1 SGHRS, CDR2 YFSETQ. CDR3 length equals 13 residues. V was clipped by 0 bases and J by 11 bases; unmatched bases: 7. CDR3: CASSLGDRDEQYF. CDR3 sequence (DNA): TGCGCCAGCAGCTTGGGCGACAGGGATGAGCAGTACTTC. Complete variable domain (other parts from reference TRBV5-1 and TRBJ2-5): KAGVTQTPRYLIKTRGQQVTLSCSPISGHRSVSWYQQTPGQGLQFLFEYFSETQRNKGNFPGRFSGRQFSNSRSEMNVSTLELGDSALYLCASSLGDRDEQYFGPGTRLLVL.

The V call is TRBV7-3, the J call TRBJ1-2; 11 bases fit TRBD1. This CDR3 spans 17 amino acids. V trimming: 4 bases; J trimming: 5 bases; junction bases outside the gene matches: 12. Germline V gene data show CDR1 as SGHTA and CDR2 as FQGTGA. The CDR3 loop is CASSSIPGQGAEYGYTF. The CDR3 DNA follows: TGTGCCAGCAGCTCGATACCCGGACAGGGGGCAGAATATGGCTACACCTTC.

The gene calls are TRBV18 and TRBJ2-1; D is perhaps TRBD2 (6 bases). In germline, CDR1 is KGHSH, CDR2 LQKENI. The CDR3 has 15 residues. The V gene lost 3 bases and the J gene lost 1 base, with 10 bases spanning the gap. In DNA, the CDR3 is TGTGCCAGCTCACCCGGACTACCGTCCTACAATGAGCAGTTCTTC. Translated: CASSPGLPSYNEQFF.

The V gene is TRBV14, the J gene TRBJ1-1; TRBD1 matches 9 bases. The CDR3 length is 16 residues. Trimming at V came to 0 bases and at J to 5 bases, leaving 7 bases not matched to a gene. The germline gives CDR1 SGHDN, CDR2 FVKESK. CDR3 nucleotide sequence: TGTGCCAGCAGCCAAGACGTTAACAGGGGGCGGACTGAAGCTTTCTTT. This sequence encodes CASSQDVNRGRTEAFF.

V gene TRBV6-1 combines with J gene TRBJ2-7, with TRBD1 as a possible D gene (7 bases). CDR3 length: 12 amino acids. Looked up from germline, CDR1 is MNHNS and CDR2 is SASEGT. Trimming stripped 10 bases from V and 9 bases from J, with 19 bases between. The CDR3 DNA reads TGTGCCACCAGGGGGGTTCGTCAATTGCAGTACGTC. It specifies CATRGVRQLQYV.

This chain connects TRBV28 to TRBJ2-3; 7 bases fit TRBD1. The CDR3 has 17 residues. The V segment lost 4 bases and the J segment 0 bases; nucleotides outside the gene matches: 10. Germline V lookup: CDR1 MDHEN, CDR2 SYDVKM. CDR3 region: CASSSPRDSASTDTQYF. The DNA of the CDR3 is TGTGCCAGCAGTTCCCCGAGGGACAGCGCTAGCACAGATACGCAGTATTTT.

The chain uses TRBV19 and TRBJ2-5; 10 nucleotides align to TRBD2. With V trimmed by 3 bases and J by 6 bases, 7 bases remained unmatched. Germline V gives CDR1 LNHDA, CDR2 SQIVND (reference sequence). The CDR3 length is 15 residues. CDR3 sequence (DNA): TGTGCCAGTAGTATGCGGCTAGCGGGAGATAAGACCCAGTACTTC. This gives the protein CASSMRLAGDKTQYF.

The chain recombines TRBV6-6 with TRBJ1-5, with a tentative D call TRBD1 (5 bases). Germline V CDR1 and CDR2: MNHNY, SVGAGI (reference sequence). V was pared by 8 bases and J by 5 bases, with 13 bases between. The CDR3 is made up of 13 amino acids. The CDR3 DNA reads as TGTGCCAGCCGCTTGGGGGTGGATCAGCCCCAGCATTTT. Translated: CASRLGVDQPQHF.

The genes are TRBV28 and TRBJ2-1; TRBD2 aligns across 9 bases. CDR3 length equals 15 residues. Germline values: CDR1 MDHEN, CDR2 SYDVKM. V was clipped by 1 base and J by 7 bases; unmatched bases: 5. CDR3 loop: CASSLSASGNNEQFF. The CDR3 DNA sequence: TGTGCCAGCAGTTTATCGGCTAGCGGGAATAATGAGCAGTTCTTC.

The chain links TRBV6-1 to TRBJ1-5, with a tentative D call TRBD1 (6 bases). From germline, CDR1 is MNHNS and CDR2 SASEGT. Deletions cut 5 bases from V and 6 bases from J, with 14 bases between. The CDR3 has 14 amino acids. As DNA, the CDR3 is TGTGCCAGCAGTCTACAGGGATCAAGTCAGCCCCAGCATTTT. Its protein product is CASSLQGSSQPQHF.